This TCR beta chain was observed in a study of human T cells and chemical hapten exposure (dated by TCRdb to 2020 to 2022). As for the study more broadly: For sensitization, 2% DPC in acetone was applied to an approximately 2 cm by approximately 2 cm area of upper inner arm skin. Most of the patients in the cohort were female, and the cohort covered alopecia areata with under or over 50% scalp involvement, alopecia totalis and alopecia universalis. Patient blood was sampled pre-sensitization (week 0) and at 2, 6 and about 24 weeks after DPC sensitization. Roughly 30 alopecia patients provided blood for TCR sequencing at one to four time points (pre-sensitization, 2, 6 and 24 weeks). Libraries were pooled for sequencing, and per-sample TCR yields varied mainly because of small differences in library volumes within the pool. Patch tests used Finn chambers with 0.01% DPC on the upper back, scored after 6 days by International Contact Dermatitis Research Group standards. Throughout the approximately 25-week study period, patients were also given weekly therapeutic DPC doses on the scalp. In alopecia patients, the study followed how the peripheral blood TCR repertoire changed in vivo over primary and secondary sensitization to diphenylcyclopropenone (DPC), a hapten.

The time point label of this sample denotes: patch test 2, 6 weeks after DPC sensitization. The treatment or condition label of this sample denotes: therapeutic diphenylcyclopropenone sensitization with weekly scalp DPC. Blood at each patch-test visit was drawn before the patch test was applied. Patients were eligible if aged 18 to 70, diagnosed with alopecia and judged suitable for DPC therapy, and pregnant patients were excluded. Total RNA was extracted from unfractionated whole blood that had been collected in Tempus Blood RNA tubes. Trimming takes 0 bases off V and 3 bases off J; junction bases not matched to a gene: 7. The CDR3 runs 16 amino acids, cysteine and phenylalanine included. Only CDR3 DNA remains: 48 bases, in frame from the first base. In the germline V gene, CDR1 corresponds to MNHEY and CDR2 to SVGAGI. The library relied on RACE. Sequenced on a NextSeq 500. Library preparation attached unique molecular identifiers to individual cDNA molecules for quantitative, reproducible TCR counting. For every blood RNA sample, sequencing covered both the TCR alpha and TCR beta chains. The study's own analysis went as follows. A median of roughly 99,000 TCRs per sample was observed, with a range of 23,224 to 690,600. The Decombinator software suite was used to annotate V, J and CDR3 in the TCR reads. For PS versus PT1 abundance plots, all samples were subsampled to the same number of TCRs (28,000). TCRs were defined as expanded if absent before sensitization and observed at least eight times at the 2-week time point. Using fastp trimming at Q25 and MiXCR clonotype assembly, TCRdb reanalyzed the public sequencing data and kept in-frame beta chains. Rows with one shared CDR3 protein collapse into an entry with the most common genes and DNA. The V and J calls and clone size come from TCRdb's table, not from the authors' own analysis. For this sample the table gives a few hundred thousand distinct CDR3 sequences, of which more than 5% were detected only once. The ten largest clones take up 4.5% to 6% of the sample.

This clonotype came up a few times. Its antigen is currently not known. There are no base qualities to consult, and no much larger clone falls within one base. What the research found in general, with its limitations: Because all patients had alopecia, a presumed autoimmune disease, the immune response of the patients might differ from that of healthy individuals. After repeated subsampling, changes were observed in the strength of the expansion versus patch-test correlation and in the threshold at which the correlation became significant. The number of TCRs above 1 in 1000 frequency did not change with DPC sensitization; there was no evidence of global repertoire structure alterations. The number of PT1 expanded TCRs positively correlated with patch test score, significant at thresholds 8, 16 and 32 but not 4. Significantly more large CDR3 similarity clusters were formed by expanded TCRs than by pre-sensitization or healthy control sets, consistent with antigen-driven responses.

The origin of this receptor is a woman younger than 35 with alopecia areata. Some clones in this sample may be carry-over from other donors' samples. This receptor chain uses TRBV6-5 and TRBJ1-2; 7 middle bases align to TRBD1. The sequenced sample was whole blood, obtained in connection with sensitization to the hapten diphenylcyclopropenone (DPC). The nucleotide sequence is TGTGCCAGCAGTTACTCCTCCGAGGGGGCGTACTATGGCTACACCTTC. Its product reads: CASSYSSEGAYYGYTF.